A selection of T cell receptor beta chains follows, all from one sample in a study of blood T cell repertoires in COVID-19. Assay: immunoSEQ multiplex PCR; the TCRdb copy retains only in-frame clones and omits some. The sample has 250,000 to 300,000 clones, about 88% seen once. Material: peripheral blood. These receptors were taken from a man aged 18 to 29 with active or convalescent COVID-19. CDR3s include the opening cysteine and the closing phenylalanine or tryptophan. D genes are given only for firm matches. Only part of the rows carry a size: once, few, many, or a class if the clone is expanded.

TRBV6-5,-,TRBD1,TRBJ1-2,TGTGCCAGCAGTTACGGGCCACAGGGGGAGGTCTATGGCTACACCTTC,CASSYGPQGEVYGYTF
TRBV7-2,once,-,TRBJ2-1,TGTGCCAGCAGCGTACGGGATGAGCAGTTCTTC,CASSVRDEQFF
TRBV4-2,once,-,TRBJ1-1,TGTGCCAGCAGCCAAGCCCGGGACACTGAAGCTTTCTTT,CASSQARDTEAFF
TRBV6-5,-,-,TRBJ2-7,TGTGCCAGCAGTTCACGGGGGGCCGAGCAGTACTTC,CASSSRGAEQYF
TRBV30,-,TRBD1,TRBJ2-7,TGTGCCTGGATACGTGGGGCAGGGGGCGGCTTC,CAWIRGAGGGF
TRBV13,-,TRBD2,TRBJ2-7,TGTGCCAGCAGCTCTACCCAGGGAGGGAATGAATACGAGCAGTACTTC,CASSSTQGGNEYEQYF
TRBV2,-,TRBD1,TRBJ1-1,TGTGCCAGCAGCGTAGGGGGCTTGAACACTGAAGCTTTCTTT,CASSVGGLNTEAFF
TRBV29-1,-,-,TRBJ2-7,TGCAGCGTTGGGAGCATGGTGGACGAGCAGTACTTC,CSVGSMVDEQYF
TRBV2,-,-,TRBJ1-5,TGTGCCAGCGGGACGTTCCCGGGACTGGGGGAATATAGCAATCAGCCCCAGCATTTT,CASGTFPGLGEYSNQPQHF
TRBV5-6,-,-,TRBJ1-4,TGTGCCAGCAGTGAGACAGCGCCGAATGAAAAACTGTTTTTT,CASSETAPNEKLFF
TRBV4-2,few,-,TRBJ2-1,TGTGCCAGCAGCCAATCAGCGGATCAGAGAAAGCAGTTCTTC,CASSQSADQRKQFF
TRBV6-6,-,TRBD1,TRBJ2-7,TGTGCCAGCAGTCACGGGACAGGGGGTCACCGGACCTACGAGCAGTACTTC,CASSHGTGGHRTYEQYF
TRBV27,-,-,TRBJ2-6,TGTGCCAGCAGCTTTACAGGAACCTCTGGGGCCAACGTCCTGACTTTC,CASSFTGTSGANVLTF
TRBV29-1,-,-,TRBJ2-3,TGCAGCGTTGTTTCGTCACGTCCCGGTTCAGGATTCATACCACGCACAGATACGCAGTATTTT,CSVVSSRPGSGFIPRTDTQYF
TRBV19,-,-,TRBJ1-3,TGTGCCAGTAAATCGGTAAATTCACCGAGCATATATTTT,CASKSVNSPSIYF
TRBV5-1,-,-,TRBJ2-7,TGCGCCAGCAGCTTATCAGGTGACTACGAGCAGTACTTC,CASSLSGDYEQYF
TRBV11-3,-,-,TRBJ2-2,TGTGCCAGCAGCTTAGATACAGGTTCAAAGGAGCTGTTTTTT,CASSLDTGSKELFF
TRBV30,-,-,TRBJ1-6,TGTGCCTGGAGTGGCCAGGGAATTTATAATTCACCCCTCCACTTT,CAWSGQGIYNSPLHF
TRBV3-1/TRBV3-2,few,TRBD2,TRBJ2-7,TGTGCCAGCAGCTCCGAGCGGGGGGCCCCCTACGAGCAGTACTTC,CASSSERGAPYEQYF
TRBV21-1,-,-,TRBJ1-5,TGTGCCAGCAGCCTAAGTGGTACAGCGGGTAGGGGCAATCAGCCCCAGCATTTT,CASSLSGTAGRGNQPQHF
TRBV6-5,-,-,TRBJ2-3,TGTGCCAGCAGGATGCACGGGGGGCGCACAGATACGCAGTATTTT,CASRMHGGRTDTQYF
TRBV27,once,-,TRBJ2-7,TGTGCCAGCAGTTTAGCGGTGGGGGGCTCCTACGAGCAGTACTTC,CASSLAVGGSYEQYF
TRBV5-4,once,TRBD1,TRBJ1-1,TGTGCCAGCAACCGGGACAGTACTTATGAAGCTTTCTTT,CASNRDSTYEAFF
TRBV4-1,-,TRBD2,TRBJ2-3,TGCGCCAGCAGCCCGCATCTAGCGGGGGGCACAGATACGCAGTATTTT,CASSPHLAGGTDTQYF
TRBV29-1,-,TRBD1,TRBJ2-2,TGCAGCGTTGGCCGGGACAGCACCGGGGAGCTGTTTTTT,CSVGRDSTGELFF
TRBV6-5,-,-,TRBJ1-1,TGTGCCAGCAGTTACTCGATTACAGGGAACACTGAAGCTTTCTTT,CASSYSITGNTEAFF
TRBV6-5,-,-,TRBJ2-7,TGTGCCAGCAGTCGAATACAGGGTGGGGAGCAGTACTTC,CASSRIQGGEQYF
TRBV19,-,-,TRBJ2-5,TGTGCCAGTAGTATAGGTCGCGGGGAGACCCAGTACTTC,CASSIGRGETQYF
TRBV28,-,-,TRBJ1-2,TGTGCCAGCAGCTCCATTGGGGGGGGAGTCCTCTTCTATGGCTACACCTTC,CASSSIGGGVLFYGYTF
TRBV6-5,-,-,TRBJ1-5,TGTGCCAGCATGGGACTGCGCAATCAGCCCCAGCATTTT,CASMGLRNQPQHF
TRBV19,many,-,TRBJ1-1,TGTGCCAGTAGTGAACGACAGAGTTCAGCTTTCTTT,CASSERQSSAFF
TRBV15,-,TRBD2,TRBJ2-7,TGTGCCACCAGCAGTCACTGGACTAGTCGGACGGGTGAGCAGTACTTC,CATSSHWTSRTGEQYF
TRBV7-9,-,-,TRBJ2-7,TGTGCCAGCACCCCGCAGGGTACCTACGAGCAGTACTTC,CASTPQGTYEQYF
TRBV4-2,-,TRBD1,TRBJ1-1,TGTGCCAGCAGCCAGGGACAGGGGGTGCTGAACACTGAAGCTTTCTTT,CASSQGQGVLNTEAFF
TRBV11-2,-,-,TRBJ1-5,TGTGCCAGCAGTGTCGAGGGTGATCAGCCCCAGCATTTT,CASSVEGDQPQHF
TRBV6-5,-,TRBD1,TRBJ2-2,TGTGCCAGCAGACGGATGACAGGGGCCACCGGGGAGCTGTTTTTT,CASRRMTGATGELFF
TRBV19,many,-,TRBJ2-2,TGTGCCAGTAGTAGAGGGCCCGACACCGGGGAGCTGTTTTTT,CASSRGPDTGELFF
TRBV28,-,-,TRBJ2-2,TGTGCCAGCAGTTTGGGGCTACTCGGGGAGCTGTTTTTT,CASSLGLLGELFF
TRBV6-6,-,TRBD2,TRBJ2-2,TGTGCCAGCAGTACTAGCGGACTGAACACCGGGGAGCTGTTTTTT,CASSTSGLNTGELFF
TRBV5-6,-,-,TRBJ1-6,TGTGCCAGCAGCTTGGGGGGCAGTGAAAATAATTCACCCCTCCACTTT,CASSLGGSENNSPLHF
TRBV30,-,-,TRBJ2-3,TGTGCCTGGAGTGGACACGGCCGTAGGAGCACAGATACGCAGTATTTT,CAWSGHGRRSTDTQYF
TRBV6-1,-,TRBD1,TRBJ1-5,TGTGCCAGCAGTGAAGGGACAGGGCCCCTAGCCCAGCATTTT,CASSEGTGPLAQHF
TRBV12-3/TRBV12-4,-,-,TRBJ2-2,TGTGCCAGCAGTTCGCAGGATCCCGGGGAGCTGTTTTTT,CASSSQDPGELFF
TRBV19,-,-,TRBJ1-1,TGTGCCAGTAGTTCGGGTCCGGGAGCTTTCTTT,CASSSGPGAFF
TRBV2,-,-,TRBJ1-5,TGTGCCAGCAGAGGGGCAAGGCCTAATCAGCCCCAGCATTTT,CASRGARPNQPQHF
TRBV24-1,once,TRBD2,TRBJ2-5,TGTGCCACCAGTGATTTTAGCGGGGGAGAGACCCAGTACTTC,CATSDFSGGETQYF
TRBV7-2,-,-,TRBJ2-1,TGTGCCAGCAGCTTGGACACTGACAATGAGCAGTTCTTC,CASSLDTDNEQFF
TRBV23-1,-,TRBD1,TRBJ2-1,TGCGCCAGCACAACATCACCGGGACAGGAGGAAACTAACCCTTACAATGAGCAGTTCTTC,CASTTSPGQEETNPYNEQFF
TRBV5-1,-,TRBD1,TRBJ2-2,TGCGCCAGCAGACCCCCGGGACAGGGGGCTTACGGGGAGCTGTTTTTT,CASRPPGQGAYGELFF
TRBV4-1,-,-,TRBJ1-4,TGCGCCAGCAGACCTCAACACGTTCAGGGGAAAGATGAAAAACTGTTTTTT,CASRPQHVQGKDEKLFF
TRBV5-8,-,-,TRBJ2-1,TGTGCCAGCAGCTTTAGATATGAGCAGTTCTTC,CASSFRYEQFF